The 31 T cell receptor beta chains below all came from one sample that was sequenced in a study of blood T cell repertoires in COVID-19. The repertoire was sequenced with immunoSEQ multiplex PCR; TCRdb's copy has only in-frame clones and lacks some. The data hold under 300,000 clones, with under 85% observed a single time. The sequenced sample consisted of peripheral blood. The receptor set was obtained from a man younger than 40 who had recovered from COVID-19.

The chain employs TRBV18 and TRBJ1-2, with D possibly TRBD1 on 6 matching bases. The germline gives CDR1 KGHSH, CDR2 LQKENI. The germline V and J ends were trimmed by 3 bases and 0 bases, with 14 bases remaining between them. The length of the CDR3 is 16 residues. CDR3 region: CASSPTIQGSNYGYTF. The CDR3 nucleotides are TGTGCCAGCTCACCGACGATACAGGGCTCTAACTATGGCTACACCTTC. The full variable domain, completed using reference TRBV18 and TRBJ1-2, is NAGVMQNPRHLVRRRGQEARLRCSPMKGHSHVYWYRQLPEEGLKFMVYLQKENIIDESGMPKERFSAEFPKEGPSILRIQQVVRGDSAAYFCASSPTIQGSNYGYTFGSGTRLTVV.

The rearrangement uses TRBV10-3 and TRBJ2-3; 10 bases match TRBD1. Trimming took 3 bases from V and 2 from J; bases not matched to a gene: 5. Per germline, CDR1 ENHRY and CDR2 SYGVKD. The CDR3 runs to 16 residues. The CDR3 spells CAISDWDRGNTDTQYF. CDR3 coding DNA: TGTGCCATCAGTGATTGGGACAGGGGCAACACAGATACGCAGTATTTT.

This chain uses TRBV16 with TRBJ1-5, with 8 bases identical to TRBD1. With V trimmed by 2 bases and J by 2 bases, 5 bases remained unmatched. There are 16 residues in the CDR3. Germline loops: CDR1 KGHSY, CDR2 FQNENV. Here the CDR3 reads CASSQKTGVGNQPQHF. CDR3 nucleotides: TGTGCCAGCAGCCAAAAGACAGGGGTCGGCAATCAGCCCCAGCATTTT. The whole variable domain, filled in from reference TRBV16 and TRBJ1-5, reads GEEVAQTPKHLVRGEGQKAKLYCAPIKGHSYVFWYQQVLKNEFKFLISFQNENVFDETGMPKERFSAKCLPNSPCSLEIQATKLEDSAVYFCASSQKTGVGNQPQHFGDGTRLSIL.

The V call is TRBV4-1, the J call TRBJ2-2; D possibly corresponds to TRBD2 (5 bases). V was cut by 0 bases and J by 2 bases, with 13 bases left in between. The CDR3 covers 17 residues. CDR1 is MGHRA and CDR2 is YSYEKL in the germline V gene. This chain's CDR3 is CASSQDSDSANTGELFF. The CDR3, as DNA: TGCGCCAGCAGCCAAGATTCGGATAGCGCTAACACCGGGGAGCTGTTTTTT.

The CDR3 protein is CASSIPGAGSYTGELFF. CDR3 bases: TGTGCCAGTAGTATTCCCGGAGCGGGGTCATACACCGGGGAGCTGTTTTTT. The rearrangement links TRBV19 to TRBJ2-2; 7 bases map to TRBD2. With V trimmed by 3 bases and J by 3 bases, 10 bases remained unmatched. CDR1 and CDR2 from the germline V gene are LNHDA and SQIVND (reference sequence). CDR3 length: 17 amino acids.

The chain links TRBV5-4 to TRBJ1-2; a possible D gene is TRBD1 (5 bases). The germline gives CDR1 SGHNT, CDR2 YYREEE (reference sequence). The length of the CDR3 is 14 residues. V dropped 3 bases and J dropped 6 bases, with 15 bases sitting between them. The CDR3 here is CASSSAGGRDGYTF. Written as DNA, the CDR3 is TGTGCCAGCAGCTCCGCCGGGGGAAGAGATGGCTACACCTTC.

The chain couples TRBV7-3 to TRBJ1-2; 8 positions match TRBD1. V gave up 3 bases and J gave up 5 bases; unmatched junction bases: 11. The length of the CDR3 is 16 residues. Germline CDR1 is SGHTA and CDR2 is FQGTGA. CDR3 protein: CASSFLRQGRAYGYTF. Written as DNA, the CDR3 is TGTGCCAGCAGCTTCCTGAGACAGGGGAGAGCATATGGCTACACCTTC.

This clone was seen once. This rearrangement joins TRBV27 to TRBJ2-2, with D uncertain. Trimming took 6 bases from V and 4 from J, leaving 6 bases between them. The V gene's germline CDR1 is MNHEY and CDR2 SMNVEV (reference sequence). The CDR3 runs to 12 residues. This CDR3 is CASRTITGELFF. CDR3 nucleotide sequence: TGTGCCAGCAGGACAATCACCGGGGAGCTGTTTTTT.

The chain links TRBV3-1 (or the pseudogene TRBV3-2) to TRBJ1-1; D perhaps matches TRBD1 (5 bases). This CDR3 is 13 amino acids long. The V and J ends lost 4 bases and 7 bases respectively, with 13 bases between them. Germline V gene data show CDR1 as LGHDT and CDR2 as YNNKEL (reference sequence). CDR3 sequence: CASSPAGGFEAFF. The CDR3 region has the DNA TGTGCCAGCAGCCCGGCCGGGGGATTTGAAGCTTTCTTT.

This clone was observed a handful of times. The chain carries TRBV7-9 and TRBJ2-5, with D tentatively TRBD2 (6 bases). The germline V gene has CDR1 SEHNR and CDR2 FQNEAQ (reference sequence). The V gene lost 2 bases and the J gene lost 2 bases, with 9 bases spanning the gap. The length of the CDR3 is 14 residues. CDR3 region: CASSLTGRQETQYF. The CDR3 bases are TGTGCCAGCAGCTTAACGGGGAGGCAAGAGACCCAGTACTTC.

CDR3 in DNA: TGTGCCAGCAGCGAGGGAGTCTATGGCTACACCTTC. Protein sequence: CASSEGVYGYTF. The genes are TRBV6-5 and TRBJ1-2; D gene unclear. V dropped 6 bases and J dropped 4 bases, with 9 bases sitting between them. Looked up from germline, CDR1 is MNHEY and CDR2 is SVGAGI. CDR3 length: 12 residues.

This chain uses TRBV5-5 with TRBJ1-3, with D uncertain. From germline, CDR1 is SGHKS and CDR2 YYEKEE (reference sequence). The CDR3 has 15 residues. Trimming cost V 0 bases and J 0 bases, with 7 bases left between them. CDR3 sequence reads: CASSLASGSGNTIYF. The CDR3 nucleotides read TGTGCCAGCAGCTTGGCGAGTGGCTCTGGAAACACCATATATTTT. Filled out from reference TRBV5-5 and TRBJ1-3, the complete variable domain reads DAGVTQSPTHLIKTRGQQVTLRCSPISGHKSVSWYQQVLGQGPQFIFQYYEKEERGRGNFPDRFSARQFPNYSSELNVNALLLGDSALYLCASSLASGSGNTIYFGEGSWLTVV.

V usage is TRBV3-1 (or the pseudogene TRBV3-2) and J usage is TRBJ2-1; 10 nucleotides match TRBD2. In germline, CDR1 is LGHDT, CDR2 YNNKEL (reference sequence). Losses at the gene ends were 7 bases for V and 9 bases for J; bases not matched to a gene: 9. This CDR3 spans 14 amino acids. CDR3 amino acids: CASISSGGAGEQFF. The CDR3 nucleotides read TGTGCCAGCATTTCCAGCGGGGGGGCTGGTGAGCAGTTCTTC.

The chain has TRBV4-1 and TRBJ1-1; weak D call: TRBD1 (6 bases). V dropped 3 bases and J dropped 0 bases, with 17 bases sitting between them. This CDR3 region has 17 residues. Germline CDR1 MGHRA, CDR2 YSYEKL. As DNA, the CDR3 is TGCGCCAGCAGCCAGCCCGTGCGTCGGGACATGAACACTGAAGCTTTCTTT. This encodes CASSQPVRRDMNTEAFF.

The V call is TRBV6-1, the J call TRBJ1-5, with unresolved D. V dropped 2 bases and J dropped 6 bases, with 8 bases sitting between them. The CDR3 loop spans 13 amino acids. Germline CDR1 and CDR2: MNHNS and SASEGT. CDR3 in DNA: TGTGCCAGCAGTGAAAAAGGGAGTCAGCCCCAGCATTTT. Translated: CASSEKGSQPQHF.

The rearrangement links TRBV5-1 to TRBJ2-1; the D gene is possibly TRBD2 (5 bases). The length of the CDR3 is 15 residues. CDR1 is SGHRS and CDR2 is YFSETQ in the germline V gene. Trimming took 0 bases from V and 6 from J, leaving 13 bases between them. The DNA for the CDR3 is TGCGCCAGCAGCTTGGCCGGGAACGGACGCAATGAGCAGTTCTTC. Its protein product is CASSLAGNGRNEQFF.

The chain recombines TRBV6-5 with TRBJ2-4; a weak D match, TRBD2 (6 bases). Trimming stripped 7 bases from V and 2 bases from J, with 12 bases between. This CDR3 is 14 amino acids long. CDR1 MNHEY and CDR2 SVGAGI come from the germline V gene. DNA for the CDR3: TGTGCCAGCACCCCCGGGGGTTCCAAAAACATTCAGTACTTC. Translation: CASTPGGSKNIQYF.

The chain carries TRBV2 and TRBJ2-1; 12 bases agree with TRBD1. This CDR3 region has 16 residues. Germline V CDR1 and CDR2: SNHLY, FYNNEI. V gave up 0 bases and J gave up 7 bases; unmatched junction bases: 4. CDR3 DNA sequence: TGTGCCAGCAGTGAAGCGGGACAGGGGGCGGATAATGAGCAGTTCTTC. Protein product: CASSEAGQGADNEQFF. Variable domain in full (rest from reference TRBV2 and TRBJ2-1): EPEVTQTPSHQVTQMGQEVILRCVPISNHLYFYWYRQILGQKVEFLVSFYNNEISEKSEIFDDQFSVERPDGSNFTLKIRSTKLEDSAMYFCASSEAGQGADNEQFFGPGTRLTVL.

This chain links TRBV6-6 with TRBJ2-2; 8 bases fit TRBD1. CDR1 and CDR2 (germline): MNHNY, SVGAGI (reference sequence). Losses at the gene ends were 2 bases for V and 5 bases for J; bases not matched to a gene: 4. This CDR3 has 15 amino acids. The CDR3 DNA is TGTGCCAGCAGTTACCGGCAGGGGGCAACCGGGGAGCTGTTTTTT. This sequence encodes CASSYRQGATGELFF.

The V call is TRBV10-3, the J call TRBJ2-3; D is perhaps TRBD1 (6 bases). CDR1 is ENHRY, CDR2 SYGVKD, per germline. Trimming cost V 6 bases and J 0 bases, with 13 bases left between them. This CDR3 has 15 residues. CDR3 in DNA: TGTGCCATCAGAGCTGGACAGACTAGCACAGATACGCAGTATTTT. Its protein is CAIRAGQTSTDTQYF.

The chain carries TRBV7-2 and TRBJ2-4; 10 bases align to TRBD1. From germline, CDR1 is SGHTA and CDR2 FQGNSA. The CDR3 contains 15 residues. The junction had 8 bases not matched to a gene; V was cut back by 5 bases and J by 7 bases. The CDR3 loop is CASSHDRGRRNIQYF. The DNA of the CDR3 is TGTGCCAGCAGCCACGACAGGGGGCGTCGGAACATTCAGTACTTC.

The chain has TRBV7-8 and TRBJ1-2, with D possibly TRBD1 on 5 matching bases. V was clipped by 5 bases and J by 4 bases, with 14 bases between them. The CDR3 covers 14 residues. Germline V gives CDR1 SGHVS, CDR2 FQNEAQ. CDR3 nucleotides: TGTGCCAGCAGCCCCAGCGGGGGATCCTATGGCTACACCTTC. This gives the protein CASSPSGGSYGYTF.

With respect to this clone: This CDR3 is also generated by other DNA sequences in the sample. The V and J genes are TRBV20-1 and TRBJ1-2, with 7 bases lining up with TRBD1. CDR1 and CDR2 from the germline V gene are DFQATT and SNEGSKA (reference sequence). J lost 4 bases, V lost 4 bases, and 0 bases had no gene match. CDR3 length equals 11 residues. The DNA for the CDR3 is TGCAGTGCTACAGGGGGCTATGGCTACACCTTC. Residues: CSATGGYGYTF.

This chain uses TRBV4-1 with TRBJ1-5, with TRBD1 as a possible D gene (5 bases). CDR3 length: 14 residues. Germline values: CDR1 MGHRA, CDR2 YSYEKL. V dropped 3 bases and J dropped 6 bases, with 12 bases sitting between them. The CDR3 DNA reads as TGCGCCAGCAGCCAGGGAGGGGCAGGTCAGCCCCAGCATTTT. This encodes CASSQGGAGQPQHF.

This chain joins TRBV7-9 and TRBJ1-3; perhaps TRBD1 as D (6 bases). There are 14 residues in the CDR3. V was cut by 5 bases and J by 1 base, with 9 bases left in between. The germline gives CDR1 SEHNR, CDR2 FQNEAQ (reference sequence). CDR3 bases: TGTGCCAGCAGCCGAGACAGGTCTGGAAACACCATATATTTT. The encoded protein is CASSRDRSGNTIYF. The full variable domain, rest sourced from reference TRBV7-9 and TRBJ1-3, is DTGVSQNPRHKITKRGQNVTFRCDPISEHNRLYWYRQTLGQGPEFLTYFQNEAQLEKSRLLSDRFSAERPKGSFSTLEIQRTEQGDSAMYLCASSRDRSGNTIYFGEGSWLTVV.

This chain joins TRBV4-2 and TRBJ1-1; a weak D match, TRBD1 (6 bases). Trimming removed 0 bases at V and 4 bases at J, with 12 bases between. CDR1 and CDR2 from the germline V gene are LGHNA and YNFKEQ. The CDR3 contains 15 residues. CDR3 amino acids: CASSQDPDSSTEAFF. In DNA, the CDR3 is TGTGCCAGCAGCCAAGATCCGGACAGCTCCACTGAAGCTTTCTTT.

V and J are TRBV2 and TRBJ1-4; maybe TRBD1 (6 bases). The germline CDR1 and CDR2 sequences are SNHLY and FYNNEI. The V and J ends lost 9 bases and 7 bases respectively, with 15 bases between them. This CDR3 spans 13 amino acids. The CDR3 protein is CASRRQVFEKLFF. The CDR3 DNA follows: TGTGCCAGTCGTAGACAGGTTTTTGAAAAACTGTTTTTT.

The chain uses TRBV18 and TRBJ1-3, with TRBD1 identical over 8 bases. There are 15 residues in the CDR3. Germline trimming cut 3 bases from V and 4 bases from J; bases unmatched to any gene: 5. Germline V CDR1 and CDR2: KGHSH, LQKENI. CDR3 sequence: CASSPGTGEGNTIYF. The DNA of the CDR3 is TGTGCCAGCTCACCCGGGACAGGAGAAGGAAACACCATATATTTT.

In its sample, this clone was seen many times. The chain has TRBV7-9 and TRBJ1-5; D unresolved. The CDR3 length is 13 residues. V lost 2 bases to trimming and J lost 4 bases, with 6 bases between them. CDR1 is SEHNR and CDR2 is FQNEAQ in the germline V gene (reference sequence). The CDR3 sequence is CASSLTVNQPQHF. For the CDR3, the DNA is TGTGCCAGCAGCTTAACAGTTAATCAGCCCCAGCATTTT.

This chain connects TRBV29-1 to TRBJ2-5; no clear D. The V gene's germline CDR1 is SQVTM and CDR2 ANQGSEA. The length of the CDR3 is 11 residues. Trimming stripped 8 bases from V and 5 bases from J, with 12 bases between. CDR3 nucleotide sequence: TGCAGCTCACGCGCCCGGGAGACCCAGTACTTC. It translates to CSSRARETQYF.

The V call is TRBV21-1, the J call TRBJ1-6; TRBD1, as called in the table, went unchecked against the DNA. TRBV21-1 is assigned pseudogene status. The CDR3 has 17 residues. In DNA, the CDR3 is TGTGCCAGCAGCGAAAGGGTCCGGGACAGGATCAATTCACCCCTCCACTTT. Translation gives CASSERVRDRINSPLHF.